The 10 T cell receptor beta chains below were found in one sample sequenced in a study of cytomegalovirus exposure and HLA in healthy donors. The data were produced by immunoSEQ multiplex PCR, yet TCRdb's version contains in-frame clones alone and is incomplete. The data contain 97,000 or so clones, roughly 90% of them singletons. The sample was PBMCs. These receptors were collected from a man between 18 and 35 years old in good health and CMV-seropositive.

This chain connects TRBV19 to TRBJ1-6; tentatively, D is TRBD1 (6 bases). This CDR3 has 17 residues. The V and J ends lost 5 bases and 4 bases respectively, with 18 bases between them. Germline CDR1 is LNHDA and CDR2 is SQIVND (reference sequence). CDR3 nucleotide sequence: TGTGCCAGTAGTCCGAATCTGGACAGTTTTTATAATTCACCCCTCCACTTT. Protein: CASSPNLDSFYNSPLHF.

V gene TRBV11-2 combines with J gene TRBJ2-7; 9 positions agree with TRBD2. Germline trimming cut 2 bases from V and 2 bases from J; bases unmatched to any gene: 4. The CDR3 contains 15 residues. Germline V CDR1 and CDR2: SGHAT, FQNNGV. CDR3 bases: TGTGCCAGCAGCTTACGCGGGGGGGGAACCTACGAGCAGTACTTC. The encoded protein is CASSLRGGGTYEQYF.

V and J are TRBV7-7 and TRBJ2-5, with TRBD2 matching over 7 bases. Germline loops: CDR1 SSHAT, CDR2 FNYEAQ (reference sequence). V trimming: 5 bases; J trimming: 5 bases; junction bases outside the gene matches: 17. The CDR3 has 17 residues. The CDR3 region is CASSRRTGGGGGETQYF. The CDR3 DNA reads TGTGCCAGCAGCCGACGAACTGGCGGGGGAGGAGGGGAGACCCAGTACTTC.

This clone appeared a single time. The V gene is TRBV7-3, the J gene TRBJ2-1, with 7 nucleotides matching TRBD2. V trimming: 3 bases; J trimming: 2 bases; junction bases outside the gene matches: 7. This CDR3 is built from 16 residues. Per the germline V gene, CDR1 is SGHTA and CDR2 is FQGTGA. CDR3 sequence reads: CASSFRAGDPYNEQFF. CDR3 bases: TGTGCCAGCAGCTTTAGGGCGGGGGACCCCTACAATGAGCAGTTCTTC. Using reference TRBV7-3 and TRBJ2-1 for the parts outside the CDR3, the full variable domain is GAGVSQTPSNKVTEKGKYVELRCDPISGHTALYWYRQSLGQGPEFLIYFQGTGAADDSGLPNDRFFAVRPEGSVSTLKIQRTERGDSAVYLCASSFRAGDPYNEQFFGPGTRLTVL.

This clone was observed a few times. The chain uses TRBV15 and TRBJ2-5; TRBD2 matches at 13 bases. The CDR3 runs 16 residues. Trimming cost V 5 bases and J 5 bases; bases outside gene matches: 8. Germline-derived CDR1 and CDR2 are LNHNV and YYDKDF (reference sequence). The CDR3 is CATSLSGTSGAETQYF. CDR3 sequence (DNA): TGTGCCACCAGCTTATCCGGGACTAGCGGGGCGGAGACCCAGTACTTC.

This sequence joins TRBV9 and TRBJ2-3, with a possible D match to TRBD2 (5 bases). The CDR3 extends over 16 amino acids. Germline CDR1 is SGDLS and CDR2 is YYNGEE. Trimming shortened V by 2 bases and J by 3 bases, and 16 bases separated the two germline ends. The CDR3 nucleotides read TGTGCCAGCAGCGTGGGGAGCGGAATCAGAACAGATACGCAGTATTTT. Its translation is CASSVGSGIRTDTQYF.

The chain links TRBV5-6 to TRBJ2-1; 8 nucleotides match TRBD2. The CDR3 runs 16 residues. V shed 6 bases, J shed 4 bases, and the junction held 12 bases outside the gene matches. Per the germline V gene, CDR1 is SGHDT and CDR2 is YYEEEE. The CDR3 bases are TGTGCCAGCATGGACCGACGGACTAGCAAATACAATGAGCAGTTCTTC. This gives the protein CASMDRRTSKYNEQFF. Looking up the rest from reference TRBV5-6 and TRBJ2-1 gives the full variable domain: DAGVTQSPTHLIKTRGQQVTLRCSPKSGHDTVSWYQQALGQGPQFIFQYYEEEERQRGNFPDRFSGHQFPNYSSELNVNALLLGDSALYLCASMDRRTSKYNEQFFGPGTRLTVL.

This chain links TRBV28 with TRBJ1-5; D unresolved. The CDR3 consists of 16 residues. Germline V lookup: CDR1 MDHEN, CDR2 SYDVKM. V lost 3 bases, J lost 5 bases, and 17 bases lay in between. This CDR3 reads CASSFPTRNRYQPQHF. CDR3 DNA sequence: TGTGCCAGCAGTTTCCCGACTCGGAATCGTTATCAGCCCCAGCATTTT.

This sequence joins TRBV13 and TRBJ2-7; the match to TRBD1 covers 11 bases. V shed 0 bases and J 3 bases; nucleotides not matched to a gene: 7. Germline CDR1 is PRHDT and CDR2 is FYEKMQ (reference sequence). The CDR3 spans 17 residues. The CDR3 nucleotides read TGTGCCAGCAGCTTAGGGGGACAGGGGGGAGGTTACTACGAGCAGTACTTC. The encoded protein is CASSLGGQGGGYYEQYF.

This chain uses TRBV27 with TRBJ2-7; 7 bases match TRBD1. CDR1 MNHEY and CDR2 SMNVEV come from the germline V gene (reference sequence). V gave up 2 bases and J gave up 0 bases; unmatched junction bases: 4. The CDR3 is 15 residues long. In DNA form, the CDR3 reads TGTGCCAGCAGTTTAGGGGACAGCTTCTCCTACGAGCAGTACTTC. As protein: CASSLGDSFSYEQYF.